Below, 30 T cell receptor beta chains from the same sample are listed, as sequenced in a study of shared clonotypes between healthy human individuals. Clones were sequenced by immunoSEQ multiplex PCR, and TCRdb holds only the in-frame ones, with some missing. The table lists over 1.5 million clones, nearly 99% of them singletons. The sequencing input was naive CD4+ T cells sorted from blood. Subset defined: CD45RA+ positively selected. All receptors come from a young man in good health.

In its sample, this clone was seen once. V gene TRBV15 combines with J gene TRBJ1-1; D call uncertain. Trimming shortened V by 8 bases and J by 4 bases, and 20 bases separated the two germline ends. CDR1 and CDR2 from the germline V gene are LNHNV and YYDKDF (reference sequence). The CDR3 covers 15 residues. CDR3 residues: CATRVEGDFGTEAFF. The CDR3, as DNA: TGTGCCACCCGGGTGGAAGGTGATTTCGGCACTGAAGCTTTCTTT.

On this clone: This sample also contains other DNA sequences that code for the same CDR3. The chain carries TRBV19 and TRBJ2-3; possible D gene TRBD1, 5 bases. The germline V gene encodes CDR1 LNHDA and CDR2 SQIVND (reference sequence). The CDR3 spans 13 residues. Trimming stripped 2 bases from V and 3 bases from J, with 6 bases between. CDR3 nucleotide sequence: TGTGCCAGTAGTATAAAGGGGACAGATACGCAGTATTTT. It yields the protein CASSIKGTDTQYF.

This chain joins TRBV5-6 and TRBJ2-1, with D unclear. The CDR3 runs 15 residues. Per the germline V gene, CDR1 is SGHDT and CDR2 is YYEEEE. Deletions cut 6 bases from V and 2 bases from J, with 15 bases between. CDR3: CASTSGPWTYNEQFF. CDR3 in DNA: TGTGCCAGCACCTCCGGGCCCTGGACCTACAATGAGCAGTTCTTC.

This rearrangement joins TRBV5-1 to TRBJ2-2; TRBD2 agrees at 12 bases. The CDR3 sequence is 18 residues long. The V gene's germline CDR1 is SGHRS and CDR2 YFSETQ. V was clipped by 2 bases and J by 7 bases; unmatched bases: 12. Written as DNA, the CDR3 is TGCGCCAGCAGCTTTCTCCGACTAGCGGGAGTAGAGGGCGGGGAGCTGTTTTTT. Protein product: CASSFLRLAGVEGGELFF.

The gene calls are TRBV29-1 and TRBJ2-5; D is unclear. CDR1 is SQVTM, CDR2 ANQGSEA, per germline. There are 13 residues in the CDR3. The V end was cut by 4 bases, the J end by 1 base, with 10 bases between. CDR3 in amino acids: CSVGFALQETQYF. Written as DNA, the CDR3 is TGCAGCGTTGGGTTCGCCCTCCAAGAGACCCAGTACTTC. Full variable domain (remainder filled in from reference TRBV29-1 and TRBJ2-5): SAVISQKPSRDICQRGTSLTIQCQVDSQVTMMFWYRQQPGQSLTLIATANQGSEATYESGFVIDKFPISRPNLTFSTLTVSNMSPEDSSIYLCSVGFALQETQYFGPGTRLLVL.

V is TRBV6-6 and J is TRBJ2-7; 7 bases map to TRBD1. This CDR3 has 13 residues. From germline, CDR1 is MNHNY and CDR2 SVGAGI (reference sequence). With 6 bases clipped from V and 5 bases from J, the junction kept 7 bases outside the gene matches. The CDR3 is CASRIPQGDEQYF. In DNA, the CDR3 is TGTGCCAGCAGGATCCCCCAGGGGGACGAGCAGTACTTC.

This clone was picked up one time. This chain joins TRBV5-1 and TRBJ2-7; 12 positions agree with TRBD2. This CDR3 comprises 16 residues. Germline V lookup: CDR1 SGHRS, CDR2 YFSETQ. V trimming: 4 bases; J trimming: 6 bases; junction bases outside the gene matches: 11. The CDR3 protein is CASSLRATSGRGEQYF. DNA for the CDR3: TGCGCCAGCAGCCTAAGGGCGACTAGCGGGAGAGGCGAGCAGTACTTC.

The CDR3 region is CSVEVGTRETQYF. DNA of the CDR3: TGCAGCGTTGAAGTGGGCACAAGGGAGACCCAGTACTTC. The chain employs TRBV29-1 and TRBJ2-5; no reliable D call. The CDR3 length is 13 residues. Germline CDR1 SQVTM, CDR2 ANQGSEA. V lost 1 base to trimming and J lost 5 bases, with 11 bases between them.

In this sample, this clone turned up a few times. This chain connects TRBV2 to TRBJ1-4; unclear D gene. The CDR3 has 11 residues. CDR1 is SNHLY, CDR2 FYNNEI, per germline. V was trimmed by 3 bases and J by 12 bases, leaving 8 bases between them. CDR3: CASSESDQLFF. The DNA for the CDR3 is TGTGCCAGCAGTGAGAGCGACCAACTGTTTTTT.

The chain carries TRBV2 and TRBJ2-7; 8 bases agree with TRBD2. This CDR3 has 15 amino acids. With V trimmed by 5 bases and J by 2 bases, 8 bases remained unmatched. From germline, CDR1 is SNHLY and CDR2 FYNNEI. CDR3 sequence (DNA): TGTGCCAGCAGTCCCGATTCAGCGGGGGCCTACGAGCAGTACTTC. It encodes CASSPDSAGAYEQYF.

The CDR3 is CATLRSPPDTQYF. CDR3 DNA sequence: TGTGCCACCTTGCGGAGTCCTCCGGATACGCAGTATTTT. The chain uses TRBV6-1 and TRBJ2-3; D not resolved. Germline CDR1 MNHNS, CDR2 SASEGT. This CDR3 contains 13 residues. V lost 10 bases and J 6 bases, leaving 17 bases between the germline ends.

This chain links TRBV21-1 with TRBJ2-7; the DNA was not used to check the table's D call, TRBD2. TRBV21-1 is a pseudogene locus. The CDR3 sequence is 16 residues long. The CDR3 is CASSKSRRVRTDEQYF. CDR3 nucleotide sequence: TGTGCCAGCAGCAAAAGTCGGCGGGTCCGGACGGACGAGCAGTACTTC.

Notes on this clone: The same CDR3 also results from other DNA sequences found in this sample. V usage is TRBV9 and J usage is TRBJ2-2, with no clear D. The CDR3 is 13 amino acids. Germline CDR1 SGDLS, CDR2 YYNGEE. Between the trimmed V and J ends, which lost 0 bases and 6 bases, there was a span of 6 bases. CDR3 loop: CASSVEAPGELFF. The CDR3 region has the DNA TGTGCCAGCAGCGTAGAGGCGCCCGGGGAGCTGTTTTTT.

V is TRBV5-1 and J is TRBJ2-3; 7 nucleotides align to TRBD2. Germline V CDR1 and CDR2: SGHRS, YFSETQ. This CDR3 region has 15 residues. V gave up 4 bases and J gave up 5 bases; unmatched junction bases: 10. CDR3 loop: CASSHGASGIDTQYF. The CDR3 DNA is TGCGCCAGCAGCCATGGGGCTAGCGGAATAGATACGCAGTATTTT.

The J gene is TRBJ2-7, the V gene TRBV7-2; no definite D call. Germline lookup yields CDR1 SGHTA and CDR2 FQGNSA. This CDR3 has 14 amino acids. V shed 5 bases and J shed 6 bases, with 17 bases lying between them. The CDR3 DNA sequence: TGTGCCAGCAGCCACGGACGGCAGGCGCGCGAGCAGTACTTC. Protein sequence: CASSHGRQAREQYF.

This clone is a singleton in its sample. The chain couples TRBV15 to TRBJ2-5; D perhaps matches TRBD1 (7 bases). The V end lost 5 bases, the J end lost 2 bases, and 15 bases lay between the germline ends. This CDR3 has 15 amino acids. CDR1 and CDR2 from the germline V gene are LNHNV and YYDKDF (reference sequence). CDR3 sequence: CATSLPQGGQETQYF. CDR3 DNA sequence: TGTGCCACCAGCCTACCCCAGGGGGGACAAGAGACCCAGTACTTC. Supplemented by reference TRBV15 and TRBJ2-5, the full variable domain reads DAMVIQNPRYQVTQFGKPVTLSCSQTLNHNVMYWYQQKSSQAPKLLFHYYDKDFNNEADTPDNFQSRRPNTSFCFLDIRSPGLGDTAMYLCATSLPQGGQETQYFGPGTRLLVL.

The chain joins TRBV4-2 to TRBJ2-5; possibly TRBD2 for D (7 bases). V shed 4 bases and J shed 5 bases, with 20 bases lying between them. Looked up from germline, CDR1 is LGHNA and CDR2 is YNFKEQ. The CDR3 contains 16 residues. CDR3 DNA: TGTGCCAGCAGCCCGTATTTCGGGGGGCAGGGGGAGACCCAGTACTTC. This gives the protein CASSPYFGGQGETQYF.

The chain uses TRBV19 and TRBJ2-1, with D uncertain. The CDR3 covers 11 residues. Deletions cut 1 base from V and 9 bases from J, with 4 bases between. The germline V gene has CDR1 LNHDA and CDR2 SQIVND (reference sequence). The CDR3 DNA reads as TGTGCCAGTAGTATAGCGGGTGAGCAGTTCTTC. Amino acids: CASSIAGEQFF.

The chain is built from TRBV7-6 and TRBJ2-5; 10 bases line up with TRBD2. Germline-derived CDR1 and CDR2 are SGHVS and FNYEAQ. J was trimmed by 6 bases and V by 2 bases; bases with no gene match: 12. The CDR3 contains 17 residues. The CDR3 loop reads CASSLPTLAGESKTQYF. The CDR3 bases are TGTGCCAGCAGCTTACCGACTCTAGCGGGAGAATCGAAGACCCAGTACTTC.

This rearrangement joins TRBV5-1 to TRBJ2-1; a possible D gene is TRBD2 (6 bases). CDR1 and CDR2 from the germline V gene are SGHRS and YFSETQ. The CDR3 sequence is 13 residues long. Trimming took off 0 bases at V and 7 bases at J, with 8 bases between the two ends. The CDR3, as DNA: TGCGCCAGCAGCTTGGGACTAGGGAATGAGCAGTTCTTC. This translates into CASSLGLGNEQFF.

The chain employs TRBV30 and TRBJ2-5; TRBD2 agrees at 9 bases. Germline lookup yields CDR1 GTSNPN and CDR2 SVGIG (reference sequence). There are 16 residues in the CDR3. The V and J ends lost 0 bases and 6 bases, in that order; junction bases with no gene match: 11. The CDR3 nucleotides read TGTGCCTGGAGTGTACGTTTAGCGGGGGAAGAGAAGACCCAGTACTTC. Translation gives CAWSVRLAGEEKTQYF.

The chain combines TRBV6-6 with TRBJ2-1; 10 positions match TRBD2. V gave up 4 bases and J gave up 5 bases; unmatched junction bases: 8. CDR3 length equals 16 residues. Germline V CDR1 and CDR2: MNHNY, SVGAGI (reference sequence). CDR3 nucleotides: TGTGCCAGCAGTTTTAGTAGCGGGAGGACTAACAATGAGCAGTTCTTC. It translates to CASSFSSGRTNNEQFF.

As DNA, the CDR3 is TGTGCCAGCAGCCAAGTGGGGACAGGGTCCCGCTACGAGCAGTACTTC. Protein sequence: CASSQVGTGSRYEQYF. The chain carries TRBV14 and TRBJ2-7, with TRBD1 matching over 9 bases. Germline V gives CDR1 SGHDN, CDR2 FVKESK. The CDR3 sequence is 16 residues long. V shed 1 base, J shed 3 bases, and the junction held 7 bases outside the gene matches. Complete variable domain (other parts from reference TRBV14 and TRBJ2-7): EAGVTQFPSHSVIEKGQTVTLRCDPISGHDNLYWYRRVMGKEIKFLLHFVKESKQDESGMPNNRFLAERTGGTYSTLKVQPAELEDSGVYFCASSQVGTGSRYEQYFGPGTRLTVT.

The chain couples TRBV5-1 to TRBJ2-3, with D unresolved. Germline V CDR1 and CDR2: SGHRS, YFSETQ. Trimming took 3 bases from V and 0 from J, leaving 5 bases between them. There are 13 residues in the CDR3. CDR3 residues: CASSYQSTDTQYF. CDR3 in DNA: TGCGCCAGCAGCTACCAGAGCACAGATACGCAGTATTTT.

The chain recombines TRBV5-1 with TRBJ2-1; tentatively, D is TRBD2 (5 bases). Germline CDR1 reads SGHRS; CDR2 reads YFSETQ. Trimming shortened V by 5 bases and J by 6 bases, and 12 bases separated the two germline ends. CDR3 length equals 13 residues. Written as DNA, the CDR3 is TGCGCCAGCAGATGGACTTCTGGCAATGAGCAGTTCTTC. This codes for CASRWTSGNEQFF.

As to this clone: This same CDR3 is encoded by further DNA sequences in the sample. The CDR3: CASSPPGQNTEAFF. The CDR3 nucleotides are TGTGCCAGCAGCCCCCCGGGACAGAACACTGAAGCTTTCTTT. The chain recombines TRBV28 with TRBJ1-1; weak D call: TRBD1 (6 bases). From germline, CDR1 is MDHEN and CDR2 SYDVKM. This CDR3 spans 14 amino acids. Deletions cut 6 bases from V and 1 base from J, with 12 bases between.

To note about this clone: This specimen includes other DNA sequences encoding the same CDR3. This sequence joins TRBV9 and TRBJ2-1; 8 positions agree with TRBD2. The CDR3 is 15 amino acids. J lost 4 bases, V lost 3 bases, and 6 bases had no gene match. From germline, CDR1 is SGDLS and CDR2 YYNGEE. The CDR3: CASSALAGPYNEQFF. CDR3 sequence (DNA): TGTGCCAGCAGCGCCTTAGCGGGACCGTACAATGAGCAGTTCTTC.

The chain carries TRBV7-9 and TRBJ1-3, with D perhaps TRBD1 (5 bases). The CDR3 spans 14 residues. Deletions cut 7 bases from V and 2 bases from J, with 12 bases between. Germline V lookup: CDR1 SEHNR, CDR2 FQNEAQ (reference sequence). The CDR3 DNA reads TGTGCCAGCATCCGGGGCTGGGCTGGAAACACCATATATTTT. This codes for CASIRGWAGNTIYF. The full variable domain, its missing parts supplied by reference TRBV7-9 and TRBJ1-3, is DTGVSQNPRHKITKRGQNVTFRCDPISEHNRLYWYRQTLGQGPEFLTYFQNEAQLEKSRLLSDRFSAERPKGSFSTLEIQRTEQGDSAMYLCASIRGWAGNTIYFGEGSWLTVV.

The chain is built from TRBV28 and TRBJ2-7; the match to TRBD1 covers 8 bases. Germline V gene lookup returns CDR1 MDHEN and CDR2 SYDVKM. The CDR3 has 14 amino acids. V was pared by 6 bases and J by 4 bases, with 8 bases of the junction left unmatched. The DNA of the CDR3 is TGTGCCAGCAGAACGACAGGGGATGTGTACGAGCAGTACTTC. Translated: CASRTTGDVYEQYF.

The genes are TRBV11-2 and TRBJ2-7, with D unclear. CDR1 SGHAT and CDR2 FQNNGV come from the germline V gene. The V gene lost 5 bases and the J gene lost 1 base, with 18 bases spanning the gap. This CDR3 region has 16 residues. As DNA, the CDR3 is TGTGCCAGCAGCCCATTCCCTTTGGGGATATCCTACGAGCAGTACTTC. Translated: CASSPFPLGISYEQYF.